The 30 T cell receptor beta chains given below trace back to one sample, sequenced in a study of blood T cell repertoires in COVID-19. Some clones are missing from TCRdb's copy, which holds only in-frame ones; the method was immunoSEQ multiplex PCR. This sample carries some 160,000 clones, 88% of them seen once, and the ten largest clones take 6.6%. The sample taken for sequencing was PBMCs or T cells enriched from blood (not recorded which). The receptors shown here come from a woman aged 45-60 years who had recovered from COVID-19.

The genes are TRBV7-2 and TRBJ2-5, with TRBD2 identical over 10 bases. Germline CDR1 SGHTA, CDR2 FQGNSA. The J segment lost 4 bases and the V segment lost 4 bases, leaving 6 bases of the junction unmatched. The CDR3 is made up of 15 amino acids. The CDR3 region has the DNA TGTGCCAGCAGCTATACTAGCGGGGTTTTAGAGACCCAGTACTTC. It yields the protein CASSYTSGVLETQYF.

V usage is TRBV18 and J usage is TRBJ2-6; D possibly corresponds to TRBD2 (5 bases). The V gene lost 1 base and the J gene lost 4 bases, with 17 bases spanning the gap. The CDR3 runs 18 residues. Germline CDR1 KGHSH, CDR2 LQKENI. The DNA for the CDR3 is TGTGCCAGCTCACCACTCGAAGCGCGAGGGTCCGGGGCCAACGTCCTGACTTTC. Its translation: CASSPLEARGSGANVLTF.

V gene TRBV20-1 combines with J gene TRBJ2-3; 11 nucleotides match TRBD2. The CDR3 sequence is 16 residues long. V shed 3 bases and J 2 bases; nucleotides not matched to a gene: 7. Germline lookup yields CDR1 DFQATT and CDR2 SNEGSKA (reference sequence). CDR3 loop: CSASLIAGGPTDTQYF. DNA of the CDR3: TGCAGTGCTAGTCTTATAGCGGGGGGGCCCACAGATACGCAGTATTTT.

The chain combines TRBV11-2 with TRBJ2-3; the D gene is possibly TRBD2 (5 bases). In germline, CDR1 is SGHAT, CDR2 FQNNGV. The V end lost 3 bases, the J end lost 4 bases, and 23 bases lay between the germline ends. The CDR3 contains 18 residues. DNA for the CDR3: TGTGCCAGCAGCTTCCCGGGGATATCCCTCCGTCCGCCAGATACGCAGTATTTT. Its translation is CASSFPGISLRPPDTQYF.

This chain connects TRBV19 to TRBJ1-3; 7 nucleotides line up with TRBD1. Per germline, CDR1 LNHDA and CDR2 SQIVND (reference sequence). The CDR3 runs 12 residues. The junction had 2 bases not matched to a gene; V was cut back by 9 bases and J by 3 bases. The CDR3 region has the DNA TGTGCCAGCGGACAGGTTGGAAACACCATATATTTT. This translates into CASGQVGNTIYF.

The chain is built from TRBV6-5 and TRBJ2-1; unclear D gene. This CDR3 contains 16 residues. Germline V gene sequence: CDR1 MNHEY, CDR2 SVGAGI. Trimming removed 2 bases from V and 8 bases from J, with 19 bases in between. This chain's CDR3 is CASSYLSKIKADEQFF. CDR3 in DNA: TGTGCCAGCAGTTACCTTTCGAAAATAAAGGCGGATGAGCAGTTCTTC.

This CDR3 reads CASSPGQSYEQYF. The DNA of the CDR3 is TGTGCCAGCAGCCCGGGACAGTCCTACGAGCAGTACTTC. V gene TRBV7-9 combines with J gene TRBJ2-7, with TRBD1 matching over 7 bases. Germline values: CDR1 SEHNR, CDR2 FQNEAQ (reference sequence). The CDR3 spans 13 residues. After removal of 5 bases from V and 1 base from J, the junction contained 2 bases not matched to a gene.

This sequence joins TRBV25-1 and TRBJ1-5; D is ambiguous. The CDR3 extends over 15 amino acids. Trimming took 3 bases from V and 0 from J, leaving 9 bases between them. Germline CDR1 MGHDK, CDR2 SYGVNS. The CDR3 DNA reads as TGTGCCAGCAGTGAGCTAGCGGGTAGCAATCAGCCCCAGCATTTT. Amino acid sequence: CASSELAGSNQPQHF.

The chain's CDR3 is CASSYDGRQGNEKLFF. The DNA for the CDR3 is TGTGCCAGCAGTTACGACGGAAGGCAGGGCAATGAAAAACTGTTTTTT. The chain employs TRBV6-5 and TRBJ1-4; perhaps TRBD1 as D (5 bases). The ends were cut back, 2 bases at V and 5 bases at J, with 15 bases in the middle. Germline assignment: CDR1 MNHEY and CDR2 SVGAGI. The CDR3 is made up of 16 amino acids.

CDR3 in DNA: TGTGCCAGCAGTTACGGACAGGGGGCATCCTACGAGCAGTACTTC. This codes for CASSYGQGASYEQYF. The V and J genes are TRBV6-6 and TRBJ2-7, with 11 positions matching TRBD1. The germline CDR1 and CDR2 sequences are MNHNY and SVGAGI (reference sequence). V was pared by 2 bases and J by 1 base, with 1 base of the junction left unmatched. The CDR3 is 15 residues long.

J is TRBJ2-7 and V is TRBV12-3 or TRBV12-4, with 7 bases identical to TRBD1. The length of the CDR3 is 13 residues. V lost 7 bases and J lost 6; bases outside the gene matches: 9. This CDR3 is CASTSGTAIEQYF. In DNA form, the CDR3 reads TGTGCCAGCACCTCCGGGACAGCTATCGAGCAGTACTTC.

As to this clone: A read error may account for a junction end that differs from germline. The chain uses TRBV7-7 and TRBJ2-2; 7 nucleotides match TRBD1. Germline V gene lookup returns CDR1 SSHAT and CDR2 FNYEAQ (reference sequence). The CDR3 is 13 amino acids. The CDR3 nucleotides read TGTGCTAGCAGCTTAGGGACAGTCGGGGAGCTGTTTTTT. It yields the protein CASSLGTVGELFF.

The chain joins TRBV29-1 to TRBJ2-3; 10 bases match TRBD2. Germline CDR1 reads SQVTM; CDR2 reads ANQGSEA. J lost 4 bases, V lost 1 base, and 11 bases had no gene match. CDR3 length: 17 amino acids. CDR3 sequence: CSVEGGQRSGGADTQYF. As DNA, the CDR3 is TGCAGCGTTGAAGGCGGCCAAAGGAGCGGGGGGGCAGATACGCAGTATTTT.

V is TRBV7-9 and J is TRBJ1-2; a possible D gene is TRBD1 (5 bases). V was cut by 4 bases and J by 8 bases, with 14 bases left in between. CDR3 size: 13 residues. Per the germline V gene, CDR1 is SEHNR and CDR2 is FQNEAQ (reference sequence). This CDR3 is CASSWGGAAGYTF. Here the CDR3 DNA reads TGTGCCAGCAGCTGGGGAGGGGCGGCCGGCTACACCTTC.

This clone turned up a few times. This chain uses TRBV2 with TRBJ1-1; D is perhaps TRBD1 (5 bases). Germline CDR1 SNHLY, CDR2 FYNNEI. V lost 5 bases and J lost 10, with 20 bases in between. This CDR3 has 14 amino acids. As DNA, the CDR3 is TGTGCCAGCAGTCGCGGGACCGATTTCAGCGGAGCTTTCTTT. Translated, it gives CASSRGTDFSGAFF.

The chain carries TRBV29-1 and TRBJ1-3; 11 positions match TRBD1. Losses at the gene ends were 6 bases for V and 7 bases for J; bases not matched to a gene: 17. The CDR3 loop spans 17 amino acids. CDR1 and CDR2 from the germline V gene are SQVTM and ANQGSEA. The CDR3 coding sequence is TGCAGCGTGGTACTTCCCGGACAGGGGGCGCTAGGGAACACCATATATTTT. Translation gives CSVVLPGQGALGNTIYF.

Written as DNA, the CDR3 is TGTGCCAGCAGTAAAGAGGTGAGGGGCGGGGTAGGTCAGCCCCAGCATTTT. Its protein is CASSKEVRGGVGQPQHF. V usage is TRBV6-1 and J usage is TRBJ1-5, with D perhaps TRBD1 (5 bases). The V end was cut by 5 bases, the J end by 6 bases, with 23 bases between. This CDR3 comprises 17 residues. Germline values: CDR1 MNHNS, CDR2 SASEGT.

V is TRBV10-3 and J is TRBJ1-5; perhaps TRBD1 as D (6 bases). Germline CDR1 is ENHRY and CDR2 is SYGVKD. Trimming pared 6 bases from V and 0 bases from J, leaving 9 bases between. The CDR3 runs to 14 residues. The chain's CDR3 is CAISRDNSNQPQHF. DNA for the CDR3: TGTGCCATCAGCCGGGACAATAGCAATCAGCCCCAGCATTTT.

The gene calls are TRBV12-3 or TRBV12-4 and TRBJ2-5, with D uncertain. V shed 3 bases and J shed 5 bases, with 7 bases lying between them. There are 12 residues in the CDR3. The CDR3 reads CASSFRYETQYF. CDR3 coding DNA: TGTGCCAGCAGTTTCAGATACGAGACCCAGTACTTC.

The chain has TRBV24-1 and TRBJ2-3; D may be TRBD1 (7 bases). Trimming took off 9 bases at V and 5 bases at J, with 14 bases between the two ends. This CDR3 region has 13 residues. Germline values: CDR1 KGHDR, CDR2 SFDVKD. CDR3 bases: TGTGCCACCGGAGGGACAGTTATAGATACGCAGTATTTT. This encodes CATGGTVIDTQYF.

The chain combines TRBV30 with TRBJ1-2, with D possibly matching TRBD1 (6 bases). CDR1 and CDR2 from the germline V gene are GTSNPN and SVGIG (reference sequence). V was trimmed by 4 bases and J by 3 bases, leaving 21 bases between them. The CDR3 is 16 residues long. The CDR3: CAWNPKPGRGDYGYTF. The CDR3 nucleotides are TGTGCCTGGAACCCAAAACCCGGCAGGGGAGACTATGGCTACACCTTC.

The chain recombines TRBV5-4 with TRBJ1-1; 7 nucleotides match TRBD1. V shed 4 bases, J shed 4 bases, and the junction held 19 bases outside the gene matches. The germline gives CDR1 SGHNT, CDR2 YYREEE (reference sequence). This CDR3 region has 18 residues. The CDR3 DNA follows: TGTGCCAGCAGCACGGGCCCGACAGGGATGGCCGGAGGCACTGAAGCTTTCTTT. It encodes CASSTGPTGMAGGTEAFF.

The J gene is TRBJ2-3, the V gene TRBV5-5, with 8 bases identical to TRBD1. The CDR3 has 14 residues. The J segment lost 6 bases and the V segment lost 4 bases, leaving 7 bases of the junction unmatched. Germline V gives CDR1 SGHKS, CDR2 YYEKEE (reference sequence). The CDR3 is CASSLWTGRDTQYF. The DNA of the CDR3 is TGTGCCAGCAGCCTTTGGACAGGGAGGGATACGCAGTATTTT.

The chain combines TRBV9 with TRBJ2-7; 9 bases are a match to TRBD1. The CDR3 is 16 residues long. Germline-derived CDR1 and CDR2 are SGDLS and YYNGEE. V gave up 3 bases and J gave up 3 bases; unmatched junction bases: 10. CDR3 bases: TGTGCCAGCAGCGCCGGAACCGGGACAGGGAACTACGAGCAGTACTTC. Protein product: CASSAGTGTGNYEQYF.

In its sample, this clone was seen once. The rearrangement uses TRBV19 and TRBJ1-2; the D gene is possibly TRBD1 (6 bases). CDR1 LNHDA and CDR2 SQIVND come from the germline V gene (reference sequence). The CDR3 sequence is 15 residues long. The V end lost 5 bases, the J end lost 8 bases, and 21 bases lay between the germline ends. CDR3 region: CASSVNSQGQGGYTF. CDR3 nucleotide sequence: TGTGCCAGTAGTGTAAACTCACAGGGCCAAGGAGGCTACACCTTC. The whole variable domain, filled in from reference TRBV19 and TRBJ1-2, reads DGGITQSPKYLFRKEGQNVTLSCEQNLNHDAMYWYRQDPGQGLRLIYYSQIVNDFQKGDIAEGYSVSREKKESFPLTVTSAQKNPTAFYLCASSVNSQGQGGYTFGSGTRLTVV.

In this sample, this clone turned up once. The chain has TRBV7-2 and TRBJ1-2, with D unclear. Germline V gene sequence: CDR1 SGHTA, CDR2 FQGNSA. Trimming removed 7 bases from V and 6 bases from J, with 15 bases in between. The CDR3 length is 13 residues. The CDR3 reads CASTMPPADGYTF. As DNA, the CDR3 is TGTGCCAGCACCATGCCCCCGGCGGATGGCTACACCTTC. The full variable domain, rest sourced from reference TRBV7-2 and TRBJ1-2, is GAGVSQSPSNKVTEKGKDVELRCDPISGHTALYWYRQSLGQGLEFLIYFQGNSAPDKSGLPSDRFSAERTGGSVSTLTIQRTQQEDSAVYLCASTMPPADGYTFGSGTRLTVV.

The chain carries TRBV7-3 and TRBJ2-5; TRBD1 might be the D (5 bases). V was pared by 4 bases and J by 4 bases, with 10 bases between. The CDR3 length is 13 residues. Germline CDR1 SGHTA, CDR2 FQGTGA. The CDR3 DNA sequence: TGTGCCAGCAGCTCAGGGCATATAGAGACCCAGTACTTC. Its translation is CASSSGHIETQYF.

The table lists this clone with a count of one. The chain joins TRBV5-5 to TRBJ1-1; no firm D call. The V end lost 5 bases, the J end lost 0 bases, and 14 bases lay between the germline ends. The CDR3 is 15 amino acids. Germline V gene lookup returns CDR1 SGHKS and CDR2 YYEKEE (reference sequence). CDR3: CASSYSIAMNTEAFF. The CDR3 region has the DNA TGTGCCAGCAGTTACTCAATAGCCATGAACACTGAAGCTTTCTTT.

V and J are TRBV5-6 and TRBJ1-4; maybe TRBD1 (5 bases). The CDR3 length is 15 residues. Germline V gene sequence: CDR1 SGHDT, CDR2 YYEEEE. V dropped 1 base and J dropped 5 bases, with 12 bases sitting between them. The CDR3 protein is CASSLSPGRNEKLFF. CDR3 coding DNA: TGTGCCAGCAGCTTGTCCCCAGGGAGGAATGAAAAACTGTTTTTT.

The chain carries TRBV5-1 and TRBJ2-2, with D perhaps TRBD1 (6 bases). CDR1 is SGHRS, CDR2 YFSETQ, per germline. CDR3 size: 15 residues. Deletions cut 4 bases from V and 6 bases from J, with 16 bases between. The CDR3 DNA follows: TGCGCCAGCAGCGGTGCCACTGCAGGGGCCGGGGAGCTGTTTTTT. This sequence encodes CASSGATAGAGELFF.